This T cell receptor beta chain emerged from a study of immune cell composition in non-small cell lung cancer. The germline V and J ends were trimmed by 2 bases and 4 bases, with 9 bases remaining between them. CDR1 is MNHEY and CDR2 is SVGAGI in the germline V gene. This CDR3 is 13 amino acids long. Assay: immunoSEQ multiplex PCR; the TCRdb copy retains only in-frame clones and omits some. This sample has about 3,700 clones, with 65% to 80% found just once. The chain carries TRBV6-5 and TRBJ2-7; D is unresolved. Sequences were obtained from lung tumor tissue. This TCR came from a human donor with non-small cell lung cancer. The CDR3 DNA reads TGTGCCAGCAGTTACGGCCACACGTACGAGCAGTACTTC. It codes for CASSYGHTYEQYF.